This is a list of T cell receptor beta chains from one sample in a study of blood T cell repertoires in COVID-19. The protocol was immunoSEQ multiplex PCR, while the TCRdb copy is restricted to in-frame clones and leaves out a portion. Of 250,000 or so clones listed, 84% were seen once; the top ten hold 2% to 2.5%. Material for sequencing was peripheral blood. These receptors originate from a man aged 35-49 years who had recovered from COVID-19. CDR3s leave out the opening cysteine and the closing phenylalanine or tryptophan.

V: TRBV7-2
CDR3: ASSSYGGQADSPLH

V: TRBV10-3
CDR3: AISARLGLAERSSYNEQF

V: TRBV5-6
CDR3: ASRPRGGQETQY

V: TRBV27
CDR3: ASSWGRGITYEQY

V: TRBV27
CDR3: ASSLSGGFRDTQY

V: TRBV7-9
CDR3: ASSLTGVITEAF

V: TRBV18
CDR3: ASSPLGQGPRANYGYT

V: TRBV10-3
CDR3: AIRMGQGNYGYT

V: TRBV6-2/TRBV6-3
CDR3: ASSLRGVQPQH

V: TRBV5-5
CDR3: ASSLLRACRDPQH

V: TRBV5-1
CDR3: ASSLGQGGVDEQF

V: TRBV7-2
CDR3: ASSLDRATEAF

V: TRBV6-2/TRBV6-3
CDR3: ASSPGGATDTQY

V: TRBV28
CDR3: ASKDSGEPQH

V: TRBV5-1
CDR3: ASSLDASWETQY

V: TRBV27
CDR3: ASSSIPGQGLTYNEQF

V: TRBV6-5
CDR3: ATHRTGVEQF

V: TRBV27
CDR3: ASSFLAHGDTTPQY

V: TRBV5-4
CDR3: ASSLGPGLGTEAF

V: TRBV7-2
CDR3: ASSLQSGTGAYTGELF

V: TRBV7-9
CDR3: ASSLDWGYT

V: TRBV7-2
CDR3: ASSLEVWQGVGLDTQY

V: TRBV6-5
CDR3: ASTFQAGNTGELF

V: TRBV12-5
CDR3: ASGLVVGRGQGQPQH

V: TRBV30
CDR3: AWGKTGTAGPDTQY